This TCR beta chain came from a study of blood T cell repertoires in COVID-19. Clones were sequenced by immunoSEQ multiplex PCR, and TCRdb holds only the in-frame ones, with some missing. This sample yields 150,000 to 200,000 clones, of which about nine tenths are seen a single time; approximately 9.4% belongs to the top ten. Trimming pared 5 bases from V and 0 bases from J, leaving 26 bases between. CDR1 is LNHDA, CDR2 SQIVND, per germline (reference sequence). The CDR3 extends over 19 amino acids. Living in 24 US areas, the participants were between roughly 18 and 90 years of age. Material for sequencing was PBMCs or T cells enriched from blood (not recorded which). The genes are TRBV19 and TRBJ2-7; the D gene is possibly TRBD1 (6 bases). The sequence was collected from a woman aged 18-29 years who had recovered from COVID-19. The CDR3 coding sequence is TGTGCCAGTAGTTCCGCGGGTCGGGACACCGATCTTATCTCCTACGAGCAGTACTTC. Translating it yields CASSSAGRDTDLISYEQYF. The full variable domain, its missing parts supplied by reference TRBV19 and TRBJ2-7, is DGGITQSPKYLFRKEGQNVTLSCEQNLNHDAMYWYRQDPGQGLRLIYYSQIVNDFQKGDIAEGYSVSREKKESFPLTVTSAQKNPTAFYLCASSSAGRDTDLISYEQYFGPGTRLTVT.